A selection of T cell receptor beta chains follows, all from one sample in a study of OX40 agonist ivuxolimab in advanced cancers. Generated by immunoSEQ multiplex PCR, the TCRdb table keeps only in-frame clones and is missing some. The repertoire holds some 99,000 clones, with about 83% as singletons. Sequencing was performed on CD4+ or CD8+ T cells sorted from blood, taken in a trial of the OX40 agonist ivuxolimab. All receptors derive from an adult with an advanced solid tumor such as melanoma, head and neck, liver or kidney cancer. The CDR3 runs from the conserved cysteine through the conserved F or W. A D gene is named only where the DNA matches it firmly. The size entry is marked missing in some rows and otherwise reads once, few, many or a size class.

j_call v_call d_call clone_size cdr3_aa cdr3_nt
TRBJ1-3 TRBV6-5 TRBD1 . CASSYRDRINTIYF TGTGCCAGCAGTTACAGGGACAGGATCAACACCATATATTTT
TRBJ1-1 TRBV28 TRBD1 . CASSFPDRVRGEAFF TGTGCCAGCAGTTTCCCAGACAGGGTGAGAGGTGAAGCTTTCTTT
TRBJ2-3 TRBV6-5 . . CASSYWGGLQYF TGTGCCAGCAGTTACTGGGGGGGCCTTCAGTATTTT
TRBJ2-3 TRBV20-1 . . CSAAHTDTQYF TGCAGTGCTGCCCACACAGATACGCAGTATTTT
TRBJ2-1 TRBV11-3 . . CASSPEDNYNEQFF TGTGCCAGCAGCCCCGAAGACAATTACAATGAGCAGTTCTTC
TRBJ2-2 TRBV7-3 TRBD2 . CASSPAGGLAGAGELFF TGTGCCAGCAGTCCTGCTGGGGGACTAGCGGGAGCCGGGGAGCTGTTTTTT
TRBJ2-5 TRBV5-1 . . CASSRGEWRETQYF TGCGCCAGCAGCCGCGGAGAGTGGCGGGAGACCCAGTACTTC
TRBJ2-7 TRBV4-2 TRBD1 . CASSQERQGHEQYF TGTGCCAGCAGCCAAGAACGACAGGGCCACGAGCAGTACTTC
TRBJ2-3 TRBV20-1 . . CSARDPDTQYF TGCAGTGCTAGAGATCCAGATACGCAGTATTTT
TRBJ1-6 TRBV7-2 . . CASSDVGHSPLHF TGTGCCAGCAGCGATGTAGGACATTCACCCCTCCACTTT
TRBJ1-2 TRBV27 TRBD1 . CASSLLSGGAYGYTF TGTGCCAGCAGCCTACTCTCAGGGGGGGCTTATGGCTACACCTTC
TRBJ2-1 TRBV6-5 . . CASSYSSGHRNEQFF TGTGCCAGCAGTTACTCTTCCGGACACCGCAATGAGCAGTTCTTC
TRBJ2-1 TRBV9 . few CASSVTSEGEQFF TGTGCCAGCAGCGTAACTAGTGAGGGAGAGCAGTTCTTC
TRBJ2-7 TRBV7-9 . . CASSPEEFRYEQYF TGTGCCAGCAGCCCAGAGGAGTTTAGATACGAGCAGTACTTC
TRBJ1-2 TRBV5-1 . . CASSLGHSGLDYGYTF TGCGCCAGCAGCTTGGGCCATTCAGGGTTGGACTATGGCTACACCTTC
TRBJ1-5 TRBV10-3 . . CAISNRDQPQHF TGTGCCATCAGTAACCGGGACCAGCCCCAGCATTTT
TRBJ2-3 TRBV21-1 . . CASSKVWGAMGDTQYF TGTGCCAGCAGCAAAGTGTGGGGGGCCATGGGAGATACGCAGTATTTT
TRBJ1-3 TRBV5-4 . . CASSSHTSGNTIYF TGTGCCAGCAGCTCACATACGTCTGGAAACACCATATATTTT
TRBJ1-5 TRBV6-1 . . CASSGARGGQNQPQHF TGTGCCAGCAGTGGTGCCAGGGGAGGGCAGAATCAGCCCCAGCATTTT
TRBJ2-2 TRBV7-2 . . CASSFSRADTGELFF TGTGCCAGCAGCTTTTCCCGGGCCGACACCGGGGAGCTGTTTTTT
TRBJ1-1 TRBV28 TRBD1 . CASMGATGAASGTEAFF TGTGCCAGCATGGGTGCGACAGGGGCGGCCTCTGGCACTGAAGCTTTCTTT
TRBJ2-7 TRBV25-1 TRBD1 . CASSGGTGSTLRKEQYF TGTGCCAGCAGTGGCGGGACAGGATCTACACTACGGAAAGAGCAGTACTTC
TRBJ2-1 TRBV5-4 TRBD1 . CASTRQGLYNEQFF TGTGCCAGCACCAGACAGGGCCTCTACAATGAGCAGTTCTTC
TRBJ1-1 TRBV18 TRBD1 . CASSRDSGGTEAFF TGTGCCAGCTCAAGGGACAGCGGCGGCACTGAAGCTTTCTTT
TRBJ2-1 TRBV5-6 TRBD2 . CASSFVQTSGGAYNEQFF TGTGCCAGCAGCTTTGTTCAGACTAGTGGGGGGGCCTACAATGAGCAGTTCTTC
TRBJ2-5 TRBV7-9 TRBD2 once CASSSGGQETQYF TGTGCCAGCAGCTCGGGGGGGCAAGAGACCCAGTACTTC
TRBJ2-7 TRBV27 . . CASSTPASSYEQYF TGTGCCAGCAGTACACCCGCCAGCTCCTACGAGCAGTACTTC
TRBJ1-5 TRBV7-2 TRBD1 . CASSTGQGNNQPQHF TGTGCCAGCAGCACCGGACAGGGCAACAATCAGCCCCAGCATTTT
TRBJ2-7 TRBV6-6 . . CASSYPDSSYEQYF TGTGCCAGCAGTTACCCGGACAGCTCCTACGAGCAGTACTTC
TRBJ2-7 TRBV7-9 . few CASSLEYEQYF TGTGCCAGCAGCTTAGAGTACGAGCAGTACTTC
TRBJ1-1 TRBV13 . few CAQTARGNTEAFF TGTGCCCAGACGGCGCGGGGTAACACTGAAGCTTTCTTT
TRBJ1-1 TRBV9 TRBD1 . CASSVGTGGTEAFF TGTGCCAGCAGCGTAGGGACAGGGGGCACTGAAGCTTTCTTT
TRBJ1-5 TRBV5-1 TRBD1 . CASSLGPRTGGEQPQHF TGCGCCAGCAGCTTGGGGCCGAGGACAGGGGGCGAGCAGCCCCAGCATTTT
TRBJ2-3 TRBV7-2 TRBD2 once CATGGREGTQYF TGTGCCACCGGGGGTAGGGAGGGTACGCAGTATTTT
TRBJ1-2 TRBV9 TRBD1 . CASSNRQGQNYGYTF TGTGCCAGCAGCAACCGACAGGGACAAAATTATGGCTACACCTTC
TRBJ1-1 TRBV7-2 TRBD1 . CASSPQGWGTEAFF TGTGCCAGCAGCCCACAGGGGTGGGGCACTGAAGCTTTCTTT
TRBJ1-3 TRBV7-6 . . CASSLGPNTIYF TGTGCCAGCAGCTTAGGGCCCAACACCATATATTTT
TRBJ1-1 TRBV28 . . CASRVGTALEEAFF TGTGCCAGCAGGGTCGGGACGGCCCTCGAGGAAGCTTTCTTT
TRBJ2-1 TRBV19 TRBD1 . CASTGTEYNEQFF TGTGCCAGTACCGGGACAGAATACAATGAGCAGTTCTTC
TRBJ2-5 TRBV7-7 . . CASSQGGETQYF TGTGCCAGCAGCCAGGGGGGCGAGACCCAGTACTTC
TRBJ1-2 TRBV10-3 TRBD1 . CAISSSLGQGDGYTF TGTGCCATCAGTTCTTCCTTGGGACAGGGGGATGGCTACACCTTC
TRBJ2-7 TRBV5-1 TRBD2 . CASSFPRGGDTYEQYF TGCGCCAGCAGCTTCCCCCGGGGGGGGGATACCTACGAGCAGTACTTC
TRBJ2-7 TRBV13 . . CASSLASYEQYF TGTGCCAGCAGCTTAGCCTCCTACGAGCAGTACTTC